Following are 29 T cell receptor beta chains from one sample sequenced in a study of T cells after yellow fever vaccination. One entry per CDR3 protein results from TCRdb running MiXCR on the 5' RACE reads. The sample yields about 310,000 distinct CDR3 sequences, more than 3% seen once. Sequences were derived from PBMCs, sampled on the day of the yellow fever booster vaccination. These receptors originate from a man between 18 and 29 years old who received the YFV17D yellow fever vaccine.

This clonotype was counted a few times. The chain recombines TRBV6-5 with TRBJ2-1; 7 bases map to TRBD1. Germline CDR1 and CDR2: MNHEY and SVGAGI. V lost 1 base to trimming and J lost 15 bases; unmatched junction nucleotides: 9. This CDR3 contains 13 residues. This CDR3 is CASSYFQGDPTFF. The CDR3 nucleotides are TGTGCCAGCAGTTACTTCCAGGGGGACCCTACGTTCTTC.

This clonotype was picked up many times. This rearrangement joins TRBV6-5 to TRBJ1-6; TRBD1 matches 9 bases. This CDR3 contains 17 residues. Germline-derived CDR1 and CDR2 are MNHEY and SVGAGI. With 3 bases clipped from V and 9 bases from J, the junction kept 12 bases outside the gene matches. CDR3 DNA sequence: TGTGCCAGCAGTTATTGGGTCCCGGGACAGGGTGGTTCACCCCTCCACTTT. It translates to CASSYWVPGQGGSPLHF.

The chain employs TRBV4-3 and TRBJ2-3, with D tentatively TRBD1 or TRBD2 (5 bases each). Trimming removed 3 bases at V and 4 bases at J, with 14 bases between. The CDR3 extends over 15 amino acids. CDR1 is LGHNA and CDR2 is YSLEER in the germline V gene. The CDR3 DNA follows: TGCGCCAGCAGCCAGAGGGGTAGAGGGGCAGATACGCAGTATTTT. Translation gives CASSQRGRGADTQYF.

This clonotype was picked up a small number of times. The chain joins TRBV19 to TRBJ1-2, with 8 nucleotides matching TRBD1. CDR3 length: 14 amino acids. CDR1 and CDR2 from the germline V gene are LNHDA and SQIVND (reference sequence). After removal of 4 bases from V and 6 bases from J, the junction contained 7 bases not matched to a gene. The CDR3 reads CASSTLTGVDGYTF. The DNA of the CDR3 is TGTGCCAGTAGTACTCTGACAGGGGTCGATGGCTACACCTTC.

The V and J genes are TRBV4-1 and TRBJ2-5; D uncertain. V was trimmed by 4 bases and J by 3 bases, leaving 9 bases between them. Per germline, CDR1 MGHRA and CDR2 YSYEKL. The CDR3 is 13 residues long. CDR3 loop: CASSPSTKETQYF. The CDR3, as DNA: TGCGCCAGCAGCCCCAGCACAAAAGAGACCCAGTACTTC.

The chain couples TRBV9 to TRBJ1-5; maybe TRBD1 (6 bases). Deletions cut 4 bases from V and 7 bases from J, with 15 bases between. This CDR3 has 14 residues. Germline CDR1 and CDR2: SGDLS and YYNGEE. In DNA, the CDR3 is TGTGCCAGCAGCCGGGCGGGGGGGCACCAGCCCCAGCATTTT. Amino acid sequence: CASSRAGGHQPQHF.

This clonotype has a count of ten or more. The chain joins TRBV7-3 to TRBJ2-1; TRBD2 aligns across 12 bases. The V and J ends lost 2 bases and 10 bases, in that order; junction bases with no gene match: 3. CDR3 length equals 14 residues. Germline V CDR1 and CDR2: SGHTA, FQGTGA. The CDR3, as DNA: TGTGCCAGCAGCTTATCCGGACTAGCGGGAGAGCAGTTCTTC. Its protein is CASSLSGLAGEQFF.

This clonotype has ten or more counts. This rearrangement joins TRBV9 to TRBJ2-2; 9 bases line up with TRBD2. V was pared by 3 bases and J by 1 base, with 7 bases of the junction left unmatched. The CDR3 is 17 residues long. CDR1 and CDR2 from the germline V gene are SGDLS and YYNGEE. The CDR3, as DNA: TGTGCCAGCAGCGATACCAAAGCGGGGGGGAACACCGGGGAGCTGTTTTTT. Protein product: CASSDTKAGGNTGELFF.

This clonotype was seen a handful of times. One end of the junction varies from germline; a read error may be responsible. This chain joins TRBV28 and TRBJ1-4; maybe TRBD1 (5 bases). Per germline, CDR1 MDHEN and CDR2 SYDVKM. The CDR3 is 18 residues long. The CDR3, as DNA: TGTGCCAGCAGTTTAGCCGGGGTGGGCTCCCGGGGGAATGAGAAACTGTTTTTT. Its translation is CASSLAGVGSRGNEKLFF. The variable domain in full, completed from reference TRBV28 and TRBJ1-4, reads DVKVTQSSRYLVKRTGEKVFLECVQDMDHENMFWYRQDPGLGLRLIYFSYDVKMKEKGDIPEGYSVSREKKERFSLILESASTNQTSMYLCASSLAGVGSRGNEKLFFGSGTQLSVL.

This clonotype was detected only a few times. The CDR3 DNA reads as TGCGCCAGCAGCCACCCAGCGATAGCAGGCACAGATACGCAGTATTTT. Encoded protein: CASSHPAIAGTDTQYF. The chain is built from TRBV4-1 and TRBJ2-3; D remains unclear. Trimming took 3 bases from V and 1 from J, leaving 14 bases between them. The CDR3 has 16 residues. CDR1 and CDR2 from the germline V gene are MGHRA and YSYEKL.

This clonotype appeared a few times. The V and J genes are TRBV13 and TRBJ1-2, with a weak D call TRBD1 (6 bases). V lost 5 bases, J lost 8 bases, and 12 bases lay in between. Germline CDR1 and CDR2: PRHDT and FYEKMQ (reference sequence). CDR3 length: 12 amino acids. The CDR3 reads CASSPRGGGYTF. CDR3 nucleotides: TGTGCCAGCAGCCCCCGAGGGGGGGGCTACACCTTC. Full variable domain (remainder filled in from reference TRBV13 and TRBJ1-2): AAGVIQSPRHLIKEKRETATLKCYPIPRHDTVYWYQQGPGQDPQFLISFYEKMQSDKGSIPDRFSAQQFSDYHSELNMSSLELGDSALYFCASSPRGGGYTFGSGTRLTVV.

This clonotype was seen a handful of times. The chain is built from TRBV12-3 or TRBV12-4 and TRBJ2-2; either TRBD1 or TRBD2 may fit D (5 bases each). Trimming took off 7 bases at V and 1 base at J, with 13 bases between the two ends. The length of the CDR3 is 15 residues. The CDR3 DNA follows: TGTGCCAGCAATCGGGACGGCCAGAACACCGGGGAGCTGTTTTTT. Translating it yields CASNRDGQNTGELFF.

This clonotype was recorded at least ten times. The chain links TRBV20-1 to TRBJ2-5; the D is unclear. This CDR3 spans 13 amino acids. Germline CDR1 DFQATT, CDR2 SNEGSKA (reference sequence). V was shortened by 1 base and J by 1 base, with 7 bases between the two germline ends. In nucleotides, the CDR3 is TGCAGTGCTAGAGCAGGCAGCCAAGAGACCCAGTACTTC. It codes for CSARAGSQETQYF.

This clonotype was observed many times. V and J are TRBV5-1 and TRBJ2-5; D is uncertain. Germline V gene sequence: CDR1 SGHRS, CDR2 YFSETQ. CDR3 length: 15 residues. The ends were cut back, 2 bases at V and 2 bases at J, with 13 bases in the middle. The DNA for the CDR3 is TGCGCCAGCAGCTTCAATGGCCCGTATCAAGAGACCCAGTACTTC. This codes for CASSFNGPYQETQYF.

This clonotype has a count of ten or more. The chain has TRBV5-1 and TRBJ1-2; D is unresolved. V lost 2 bases to trimming and J lost 5 bases, with 19 bases between them. The CDR3 consists of 16 residues. Germline loops: CDR1 SGHRS, CDR2 YFSETQ. The CDR3, as DNA: TGCGCCAGCAGCTTAGGTGACGACGGGATATCTTATGGCTACACCTTC. This translates into CASSLGDDGISYGYTF.

The V and J genes are TRBV3-1 and TRBJ2-7; 8 nucleotides match TRBD1. V was pared by 1 base and J by 6 bases, with 17 bases of the junction left unmatched. Germline loops: CDR1 LGHDT, CDR2 YNNKEL (reference sequence). The length of the CDR3 is 18 residues. This chain's CDR3 is CASSQVKGQGATGSEQYF. Written as DNA, the CDR3 is TGTGCCAGCAGCCAAGTTAAGGGCCAGGGGGCGACTGGCAGCGAGCAGTACTTC.

This clonotype has more than one count but fewer than ten. V and J are TRBV4-1 and TRBJ1-2; D gene unclear. The germline V gene encodes CDR1 MGHRA and CDR2 YSYEKL. The CDR3 has 16 amino acids. The ends were cut back, 2 bases at V and 3 bases at J, with 16 bases in the middle. For the CDR3, the DNA is TGCGCCAGCAGCCAAATCGGTTCGAAGAGATACTATGGCTACACCTTC. This gives the protein CASSQIGSKRYYGYTF.

The rearrangement joins TRBV4-1 to TRBJ2-2; D is ambiguous. The CDR3 has 16 residues. The V end was cut by 0 bases, the J end by 1 base, with 9 bases between. The germline V gene encodes CDR1 MGHRA and CDR2 YSYEKL. The CDR3: CASSQEWSWNTGELFF. Written as DNA, the CDR3 is TGCGCCAGCAGCCAAGAATGGTCCTGGAACACCGGGGAGCTGTTTTTT.

This clonotype came up a few times. This chain joins TRBV7-9 and TRBJ2-7, with a tentative D call TRBD2 (5 bases). The CDR3 totals 15 residues. V lost 3 bases to trimming and J lost 4 bases, with 16 bases between them. Germline CDR1 SEHNR, CDR2 FQNEAQ (reference sequence). Here the CDR3 DNA reads TGTGCCAGCAGCTTCCCTTCAGGAGGACCGTACGAGCAGTACGTC. It is translated as CASSFPSGGPYEQYV.

This clonotype turned up a few times. The rearrangement uses TRBV3-1 and TRBJ2-5; D gene uncertain. Germline CDR1 reads LGHDT; CDR2 reads YNNKEL (reference sequence). The CDR3 loop spans 14 amino acids. V dropped 0 bases and J dropped 4 bases, with 9 bases sitting between them. In DNA, the CDR3 is TGTGCCAGCAGCCAAGATACCGCGATAGAGACCCAGTACTTC. This encodes CASSQDTAIETQYF.

This clonotype was detected many times. The V call is TRBV5-1, the J call TRBJ1-4, with TRBD1 matching over 8 bases. Germline CDR1 is SGHRS and CDR2 is YFSETQ. V trimming: 0 bases; J trimming: 5 bases; junction bases outside the gene matches: 0. The CDR3 sequence is 14 residues long. The chain's CDR3 is CASSLGQGNEKLFF. CDR3 bases: TGCGCCAGCAGCTTGGGACAGGGGAATGAAAAACTGTTTTTT.

This clonotype was counted ten times or more. This chain links TRBV27 with TRBJ2-7; D is uncertain. CDR1 and CDR2 from the germline V gene are MNHEY and SMNVEV (reference sequence). CDR3 length equals 13 residues. V was shortened by 6 bases and J by 1 base, with 10 bases between the two germline ends. The CDR3, as DNA: TGTGCCAGCAGCCATGGGCCGTCCTACGAGCAGTACTTC. This encodes CASSHGPSYEQYF.

This clonotype came up many times. The chain joins TRBV10-1 to TRBJ2-5; TRBD1 is a possible D gene (8 bases). Germline values: CDR1 WNHNN, CDR2 SYGVQD (reference sequence). The CDR3 totals 15 residues. With 5 bases removed from V and 1 base from J, the gap between germline ends came to 14 bases. CDR3 region: CASSTGGGLQETQYF. The CDR3 DNA is TGCGCCAGCAGTACAGGGGGGGGGCTCCAAGAGACCCAGTACTTC.

In this sample, this clonotype turned up many times. V gene TRBV20-1 combines with J gene TRBJ2-5; the match to TRBD1 covers 8 bases. V gave up 1 base and J gave up 5 bases; unmatched junction bases: 6. CDR1 is DFQATT, CDR2 SNEGSKA, per germline (reference sequence). The CDR3 covers 14 residues. The CDR3 loop is CSARVPGGWETQYF. The CDR3, as DNA: TGCAGTGCTAGAGTTCCAGGGGGCTGGGAGACCCAGTACTTC.

The chain carries TRBV5-1 and TRBJ1-6, with 8 bases aligning to TRBD1. J lost 11 bases, V lost 4 bases, and 5 bases had no gene match. In germline, CDR1 is SGHRS, CDR2 YFSETQ. The CDR3 loop spans 13 amino acids. Here the CDR3 reads CASSVDRAAPLHF. CDR3 nucleotides: TGCGCCAGCAGCGTGGACAGGGCGGCACCCCTCCACTTT.

CDR3 region: CSAQTLGILSYNEQFF. CDR3 bases: TGCAGTGCCCAGACCTTGGGCATTCTCTCCTACAATGAGCAGTTCTTC. V is TRBV20-1 and J is TRBJ2-1; the D is unclear. This CDR3 spans 16 amino acids. The ends were cut back, 6 bases at V and 0 bases at J, with 18 bases in the middle. Germline V gene data show CDR1 as DFQATT and CDR2 as SNEGSKA (reference sequence).

This clonotype was picked up many times. The J gene is TRBJ2-1, the V gene TRBV5-1; D not certain. CDR1 is SGHRS, CDR2 YFSETQ, per germline. This CDR3 is built from 11 residues. The V end was cut by 0 bases, the J end by 6 bases, with 1 base between. The CDR3 here is CASSLANEQFF. Written as DNA, the CDR3 is TGCGCCAGCAGCTTGGCCAATGAGCAGTTCTTC.

Ten or more counts support this clonotype. The chain uses TRBV11-2 and TRBJ1-1; 7 bases align to TRBD1. The CDR3 is made up of 15 amino acids. Germline CDR1 reads SGHAT; CDR2 reads FQNNGV. The trim removed 1 base at V and 6 bases at J, leaving 8 bases unmatched. For the CDR3, the DNA is TGTGCCAGCAGCTTAGTTTCAGGGGGAAGACCTGAAGCTTTCTTT. Residues: CASSLVSGGRPEAFF.

This clonotype was recorded many times. This CDR3 is CASSFGGDREQYV. CDR3 sequence (DNA): TGTGCCAGCAGCTTCGGTGGGGATAGGGAGCAGTACGTC. V gene TRBV7-8 combines with J gene TRBJ2-7; D ambiguous. The length of the CDR3 is 13 residues. Trimming took 3 bases from V and 7 from J, leaving 13 bases between them. From germline, CDR1 is SGHVS and CDR2 FQNEAQ.